The 4 T cell receptor beta chains in this list originate from one sample, sequenced in a study of T cells in tuberculosis. Here immunoSEQ multiplex PCR was the method, and the copy in TCRdb shows in-frame clones only, minus some. The sample carries about 43,000 clones, around 94% recorded once. The sample taken for sequencing was PBMCs. The receptors shown here come from a donor between 10 and 35 years old with latent tuberculosis or without tuberculosis infection. Some clones in this sample may be carry-over from other donors' samples.

The chain carries TRBV6-5 and TRBJ2-2; TRBD1 agrees at 7 bases. Germline loops: CDR1 MNHEY, CDR2 SVGAGI. Trimming cost V 6 bases and J 10 bases; bases outside gene matches: 11. The CDR3 spans 14 residues. The CDR3 reads CASSLRQGRAELFF. The CDR3, as DNA: TGTGCCAGCAGCCTTCGACAGGGAAGAGCGGAGCTGTTTTTT.

The chain uses TRBV29-1 and TRBJ2-7, with unresolved D. Trimming stripped 0 bases from V and 7 bases from J, with 10 bases between. CDR1 is SQVTM and CDR2 is ANQGSEA in the germline V gene. This CDR3 has 12 amino acids. The CDR3 sequence is CSVEDRLWEQYF. The CDR3 DNA is TGCAGCGTTGAAGATCGGTTGTGGGAGCAGTACTTC.

The CDR3 coding sequence is TGTGCCACCAGCGGCCGGGACAGGGGATTTGAAAAACTGTTTTTT. Translation: CATSGRDRGFEKLFF. The chain is built from TRBV15 and TRBJ1-4, with TRBD1 matching 10 bases. From germline, CDR1 is LNHNV and CDR2 YYDKDF (reference sequence). The V gene end was trimmed by 5 bases and the J gene end by 7 bases; junction bases not matched to a gene: 7. This CDR3 comprises 15 residues.

The V and J genes are TRBV6-1 and TRBJ1-1; D not resolved. This CDR3 region has 14 residues. Deletions cut 6 bases from V and 4 bases from J, with 15 bases between. Germline CDR1 MNHNS, CDR2 SASEGT. CDR3 region: CASSASTSFTEAFF. The CDR3 DNA is TGTGCCAGCAGCGCGTCCACTTCCTTCACTGAAGCTTTCTTT.